The entry that follows covers one T cell receptor (beta chain) sequence. Antigen unknown. V lost 3 bases, J lost 2 bases, and 7 bases lay in between. Looked up from germline, CDR1 is SEHNR and CDR2 is FQNEAQ (reference sequence). This CDR3 comprises 13 residues. The data originate from a study of spatial heterogeneity in lung cancer. Study-wide context: Taken at a median of roughly 23 months after resection, follow-up PBMC samples underwent sequencing when available. The mean occurrence of each unique TCR and UMI combination in raw reads exceeded nine. The study's findings and limits: Relative to follow-up, resection was when ubiquitous expanded tumor TCRs appeared more in blood.

TCRdb re-derived calls from the 5' RACE reads in MiXCR, one entry per CDR3 protein. The repertoire consists of about 19,000 distinct CDR3 sequences, with more than 8.5% occurring once and the leading ten covering approximately 34%. Stated time point: blood at routine non-recurrence follow-up after resection. Unsorted whole RNA from tumor, nontumor lung or frozen PBMC underwent sequencing. The receptor comes from a female donor with early-stage non-small cell lung cancer. The rearrangement links TRBV7-9 to TRBJ1-2; D is undetermined. Specimen: PBMCs, collected at follow-up. CDR3 sequence (DNA): TGTGCCAGCAGCTTCGGACGGAACTATGGCTACACCTTC. It encodes CASSFGRNYGYTF.